This T cell receptor (beta chain) stems from a study of PD-1 blockade in classical Hodgkin lymphoma. Across the study: Every 2 weeks, patients had 3 mg/kg nivolumab intravenously.

Time point defined: cycle 4 day 1 (C4D1), after six to seven weeks of nivolumab. Relapses following autologous stem cell transplantation were seen in all patients, with brentuximab vedotin exposure varying. Regarding the study as a whole: The diversity seen at baseline in complete responders resembled that of newly diagnosed patients. By C4D1, diversity of CD4+ TCRs had risen significantly, whereas that of CD8+ TCRs had not.

A note on this clone: Its antigen is not known.

The CDR3 runs 15 residues. Looked up from germline, CDR1 is SGHTA and CDR2 is FQGNSA. Unmatched junction bases numbered 8, after V lost 5 bases and J lost 7 bases. Here immunoSEQ multiplex PCR was the method, and the copy in TCRdb shows in-frame clones only, minus some. The table shows approximately 20,000 clones, with 70% to 85% occurring only once. The J gene is TRBJ2-1, the V gene TRBV7-2; 10 bases are shared with TRBD2. This receptor was obtained from a human donor with classical Hodgkin lymphoma. The specimen was peripheral blood mononuclear cells (PBMCs), collected before the fourth cycle of nivolumab. CDR3 in amino acids: CASSILAGLGNEQFF. The DNA of the CDR3 is TGTGCCAGCAGCATACTAGCGGGATTAGGAAATGAGCAGTTCTTC.